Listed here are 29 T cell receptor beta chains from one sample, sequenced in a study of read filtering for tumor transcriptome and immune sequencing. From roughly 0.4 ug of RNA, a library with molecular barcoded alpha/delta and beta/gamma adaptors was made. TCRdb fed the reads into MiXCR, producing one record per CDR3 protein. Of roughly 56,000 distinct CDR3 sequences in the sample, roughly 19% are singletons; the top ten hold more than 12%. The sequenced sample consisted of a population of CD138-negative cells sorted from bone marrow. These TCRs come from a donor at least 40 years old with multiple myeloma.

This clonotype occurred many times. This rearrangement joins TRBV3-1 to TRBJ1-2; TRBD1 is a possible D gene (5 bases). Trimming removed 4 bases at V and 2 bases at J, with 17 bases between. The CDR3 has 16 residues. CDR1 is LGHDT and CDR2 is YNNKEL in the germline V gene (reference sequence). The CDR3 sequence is CASSRGVQAVNYGYTF. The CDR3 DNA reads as TGTGCCAGCAGCCGAGGGGTACAGGCAGTCAACTATGGCTACACCTTC.

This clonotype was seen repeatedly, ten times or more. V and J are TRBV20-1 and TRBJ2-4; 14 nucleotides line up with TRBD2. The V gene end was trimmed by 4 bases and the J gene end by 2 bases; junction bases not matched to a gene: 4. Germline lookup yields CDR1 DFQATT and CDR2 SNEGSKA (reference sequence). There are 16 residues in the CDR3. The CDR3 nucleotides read TGCAGTGCTACCGGGACTAGCGGGAGTACCAAAAACATTCAGTACTTC. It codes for CSATGTSGSTKNIQYF.

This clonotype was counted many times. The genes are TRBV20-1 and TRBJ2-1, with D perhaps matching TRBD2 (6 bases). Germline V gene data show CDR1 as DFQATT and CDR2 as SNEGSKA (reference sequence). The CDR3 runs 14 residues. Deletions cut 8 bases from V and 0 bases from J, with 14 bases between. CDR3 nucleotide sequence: TGCAGTCCACCCCGAGCGGGCTCCTACAATGAGCAGTTCTTC. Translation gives CSPPRAGSYNEQFF.

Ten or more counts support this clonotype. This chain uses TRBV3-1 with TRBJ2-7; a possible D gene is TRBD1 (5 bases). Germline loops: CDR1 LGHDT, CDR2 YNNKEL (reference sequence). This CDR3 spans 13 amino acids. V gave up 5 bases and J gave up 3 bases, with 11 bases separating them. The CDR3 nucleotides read TGTGCCAGCAGCTTGGGGCAGGGCTACGAGCAGTACTTC. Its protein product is CASSLGQGYEQYF.

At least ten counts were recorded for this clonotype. CDR3 nucleotides: TGCGCCAGCAGCAGTCGACAGGGGGACACTGAAGCTTTCTTT. Translation gives CASSSRQGDTEAFF. The J gene is TRBJ1-1, the V gene TRBV5-1, with TRBD1 identical over 9 bases. Germline values: CDR1 SGHRS, CDR2 YFSETQ. V shed 4 bases and J 3 bases; nucleotides not matched to a gene: 4. This CDR3 is 14 amino acids long.

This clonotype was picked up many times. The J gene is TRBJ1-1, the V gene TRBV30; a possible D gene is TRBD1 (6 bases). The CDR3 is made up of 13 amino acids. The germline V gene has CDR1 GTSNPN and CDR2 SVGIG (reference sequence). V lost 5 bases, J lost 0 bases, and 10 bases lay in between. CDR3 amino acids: CAWGQQMNTEAFF. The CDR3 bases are TGTGCCTGGGGACAGCAAATGAACACTGAAGCTTTCTTT. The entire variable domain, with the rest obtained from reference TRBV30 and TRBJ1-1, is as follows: SQTIHQWPATLVQPVGSPLSLECTVEGTSNPNLYWYRQAAGRGLQLLFYSVGIGQISSEVPQNLSASRPQDRQFILSSKKLLLSDSGFYLCAWGQQMNTEAFFGQGTRLTVV.

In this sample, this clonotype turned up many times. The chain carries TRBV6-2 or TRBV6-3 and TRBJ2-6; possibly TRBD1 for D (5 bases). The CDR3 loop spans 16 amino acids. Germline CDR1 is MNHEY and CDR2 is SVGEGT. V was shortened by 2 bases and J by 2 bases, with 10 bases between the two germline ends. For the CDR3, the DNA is TGTGCCAGCAGTTACACCAGGGCTGCTGGGGCCAACGTCCTGACTTTC. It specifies CASSYTRAAGANVLTF.

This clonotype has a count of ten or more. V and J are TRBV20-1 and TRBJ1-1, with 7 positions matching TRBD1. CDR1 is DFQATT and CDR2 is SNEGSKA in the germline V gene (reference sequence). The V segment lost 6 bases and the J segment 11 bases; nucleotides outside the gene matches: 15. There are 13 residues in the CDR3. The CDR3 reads CSAIHTGAIAAFF. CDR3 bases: TGCAGTGCCATTCACACAGGGGCGATTGCCGCTTTCTTT.

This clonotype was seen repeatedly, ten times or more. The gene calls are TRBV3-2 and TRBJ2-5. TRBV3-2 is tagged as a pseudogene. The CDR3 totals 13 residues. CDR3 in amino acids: CASSRTETETQYF. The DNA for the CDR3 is TGTGCCAGCAGCCGGACGGAGACAGAGACCCAGTACTTC.

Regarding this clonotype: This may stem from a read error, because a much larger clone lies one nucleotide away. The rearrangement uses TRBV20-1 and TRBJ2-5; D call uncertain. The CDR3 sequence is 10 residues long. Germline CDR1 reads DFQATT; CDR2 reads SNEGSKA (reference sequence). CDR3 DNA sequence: TGCGGTGCTAGAGCGGAGACCCAGTACTTC. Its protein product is CGARAETQYF.

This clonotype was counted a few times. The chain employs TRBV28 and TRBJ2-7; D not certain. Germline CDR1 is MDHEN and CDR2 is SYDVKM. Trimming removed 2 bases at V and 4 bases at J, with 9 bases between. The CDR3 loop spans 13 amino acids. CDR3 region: CASSLALGYEQYF. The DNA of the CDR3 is TGTGCCAGCAGTTTAGCTCTTGGTTACGAGCAGTACTTC.

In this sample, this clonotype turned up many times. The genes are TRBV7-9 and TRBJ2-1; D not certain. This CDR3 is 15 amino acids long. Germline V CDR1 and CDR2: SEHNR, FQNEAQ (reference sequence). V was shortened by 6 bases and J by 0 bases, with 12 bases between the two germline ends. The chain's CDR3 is CASSRTESSYNEQFF. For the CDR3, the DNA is TGTGCCAGCAGTCGGACGGAGAGCTCCTACAATGAGCAGTTCTTC.

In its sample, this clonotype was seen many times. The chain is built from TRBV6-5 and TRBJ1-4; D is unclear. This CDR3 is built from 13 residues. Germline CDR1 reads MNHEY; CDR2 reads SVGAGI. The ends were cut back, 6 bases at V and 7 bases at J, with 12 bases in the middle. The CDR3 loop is CASRDVVSEKLFF. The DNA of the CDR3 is TGTGCCAGCAGGGACGTCGTTTCTGAAAAACTGTTTTTT.

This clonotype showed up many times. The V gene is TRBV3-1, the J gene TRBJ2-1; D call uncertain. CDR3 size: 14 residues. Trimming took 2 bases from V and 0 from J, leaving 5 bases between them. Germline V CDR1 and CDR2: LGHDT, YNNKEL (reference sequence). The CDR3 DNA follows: TGTGCCAGCAGCCAACAAAGCTCCTACAATGAGCAGTTCTTC. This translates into CASSQQSSYNEQFF.

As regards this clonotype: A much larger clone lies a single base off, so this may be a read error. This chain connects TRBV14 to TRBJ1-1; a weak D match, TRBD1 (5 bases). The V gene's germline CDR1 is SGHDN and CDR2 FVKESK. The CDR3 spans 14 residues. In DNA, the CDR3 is TGTGCCAGCAGCCTAGGGGTTCCAAACACTGGAGCTTTCTTT. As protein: CASSLGVPNTGAFF.

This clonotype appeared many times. This chain's CDR3 is CASSLGSGLYTEAFF. CDR3 nucleotide sequence: TGCGCCAGCAGCTTGGGTTCGGGTCTGTACACTGAAGCTTTCTTT. The chain combines TRBV5-1 with TRBJ1-1; D gene uncertain. Looked up from germline, CDR1 is SGHRS and CDR2 is YFSETQ. Trimming shortened V by 0 bases and J by 3 bases, and 12 bases separated the two germline ends. The CDR3 is 15 amino acids.

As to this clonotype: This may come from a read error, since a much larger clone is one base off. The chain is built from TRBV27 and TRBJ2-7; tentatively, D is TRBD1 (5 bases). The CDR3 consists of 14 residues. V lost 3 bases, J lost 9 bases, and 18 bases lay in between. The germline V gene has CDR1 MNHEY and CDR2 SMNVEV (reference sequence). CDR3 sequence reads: CASSLLGQCRRQYF. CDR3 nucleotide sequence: TGTGCCAGCAGTTTGTTGGGGCAGTGTCGACGGCAGTACTTC.

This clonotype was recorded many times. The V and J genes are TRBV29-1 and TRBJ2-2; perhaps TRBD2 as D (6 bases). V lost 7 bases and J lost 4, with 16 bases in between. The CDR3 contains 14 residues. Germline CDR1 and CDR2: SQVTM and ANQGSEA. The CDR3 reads CSGQVGGITGELFF. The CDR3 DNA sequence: TGCAGCGGTCAGGTTGGAGGGATCACCGGGGAGCTGTTTTTT.

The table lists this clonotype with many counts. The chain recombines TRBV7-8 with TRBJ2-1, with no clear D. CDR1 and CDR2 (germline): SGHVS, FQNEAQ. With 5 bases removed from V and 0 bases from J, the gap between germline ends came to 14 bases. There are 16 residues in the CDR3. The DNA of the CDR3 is TGTGCCAGCAGCCTAACACAAGCTGCCTCCTACAATGAGCAGTTCTTC. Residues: CASSLTQAASYNEQFF.

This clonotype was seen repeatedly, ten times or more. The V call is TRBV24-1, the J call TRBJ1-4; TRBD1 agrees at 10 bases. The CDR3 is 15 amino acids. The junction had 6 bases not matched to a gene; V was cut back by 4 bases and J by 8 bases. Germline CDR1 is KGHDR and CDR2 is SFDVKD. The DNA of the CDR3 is TGTGCCACCAGTGACCCCGGGACAGGGGAGGAAAAACTGTTTTTT. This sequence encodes CATSDPGTGEEKLFF.

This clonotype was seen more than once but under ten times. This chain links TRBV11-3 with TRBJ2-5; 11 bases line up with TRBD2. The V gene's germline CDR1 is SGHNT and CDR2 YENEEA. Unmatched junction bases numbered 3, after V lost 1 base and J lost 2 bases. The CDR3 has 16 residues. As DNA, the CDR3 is TGTGCCAGCAGCTTAGGGACTAGCGGGTTTCAAGAGACCCAGTACTTC. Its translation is CASSLGTSGFQETQYF.

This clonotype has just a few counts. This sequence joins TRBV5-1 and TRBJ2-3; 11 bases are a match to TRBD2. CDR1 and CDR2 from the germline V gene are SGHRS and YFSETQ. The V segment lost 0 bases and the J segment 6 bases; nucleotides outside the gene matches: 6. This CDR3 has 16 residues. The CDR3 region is CASSLGVAGGPDTQYF. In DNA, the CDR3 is TGCGCCAGCAGCTTGGGAGTAGCGGGGGGGCCGGATACGCAGTATTTT.

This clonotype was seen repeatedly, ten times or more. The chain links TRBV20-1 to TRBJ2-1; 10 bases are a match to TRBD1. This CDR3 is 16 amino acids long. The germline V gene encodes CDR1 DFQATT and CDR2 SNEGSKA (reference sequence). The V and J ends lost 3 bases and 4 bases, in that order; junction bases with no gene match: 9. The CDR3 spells CSARKKGQGLYNEQFF. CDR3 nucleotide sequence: TGCAGTGCTAGGAAAAAGGGACAGGGGCTTTACAATGAGCAGTTCTTC.

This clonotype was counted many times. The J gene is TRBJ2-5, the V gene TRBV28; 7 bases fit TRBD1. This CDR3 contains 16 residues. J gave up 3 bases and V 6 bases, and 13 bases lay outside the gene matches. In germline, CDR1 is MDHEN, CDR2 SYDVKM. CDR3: CASSSPGTDYKETQYF. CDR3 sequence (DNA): TGTGCCAGCAGCTCCCCCGGGACAGACTATAAAGAGACCCAGTACTTC.

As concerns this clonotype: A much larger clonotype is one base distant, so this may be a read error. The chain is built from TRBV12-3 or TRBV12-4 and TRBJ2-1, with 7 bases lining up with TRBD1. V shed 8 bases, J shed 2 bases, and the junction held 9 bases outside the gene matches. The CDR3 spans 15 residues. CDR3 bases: TGTGCCAGCGGCCCGTCGGGACAGCCCTACAATGAGCAGTTCTTC. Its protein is CASGPSGQPYNEQFF.

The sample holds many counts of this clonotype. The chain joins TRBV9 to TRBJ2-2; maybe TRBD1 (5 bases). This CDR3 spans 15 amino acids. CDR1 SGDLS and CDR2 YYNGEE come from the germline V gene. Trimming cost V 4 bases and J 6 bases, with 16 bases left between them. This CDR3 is CASSPNSRVAGELFF. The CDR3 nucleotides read TGTGCCAGCAGCCCTAATAGCAGGGTTGCCGGGGAGCTGTTTTTT.

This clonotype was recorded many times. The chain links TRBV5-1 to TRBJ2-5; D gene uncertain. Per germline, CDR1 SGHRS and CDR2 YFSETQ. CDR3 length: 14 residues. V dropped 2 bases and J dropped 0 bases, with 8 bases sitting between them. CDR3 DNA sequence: TGCGCCAGCAGCTTAGAGGTTCACCAAGAGACCCAGTACTTC. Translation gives CASSLEVHQETQYF. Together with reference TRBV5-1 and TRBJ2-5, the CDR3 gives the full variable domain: KAGVTQTPRYLIKTRGQQVTLSCSPISGHRSVSWYQQTPGQGLQFLFEYFSETQRNKGNFPGRFSGRQFSNSRSEMNVSTLELGDSALYLCASSLEVHQETQYFGPGTRLLVL.

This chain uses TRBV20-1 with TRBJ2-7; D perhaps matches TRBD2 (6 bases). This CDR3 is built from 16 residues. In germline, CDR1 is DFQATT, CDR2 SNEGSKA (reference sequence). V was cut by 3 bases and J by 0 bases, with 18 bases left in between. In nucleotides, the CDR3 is TGCAGTGCTAGGGTTAGGTCAGCGGGCCTCTCCTACGAGCAGTACTTC. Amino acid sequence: CSARVRSAGLSYEQYF.

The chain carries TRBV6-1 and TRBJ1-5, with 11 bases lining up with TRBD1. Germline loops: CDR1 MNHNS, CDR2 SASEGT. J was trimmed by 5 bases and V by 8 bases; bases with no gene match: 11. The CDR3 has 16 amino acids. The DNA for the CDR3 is TGTGCCAGCCTAGAGGGGACAGGGGGTTTTCATCAGCCCCAGCATTTT. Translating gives CASLEGTGGFHQPQHF.